A selection of T cell receptor beta chains follows, all from one sample in a study of cytomegalovirus exposure and HLA in healthy donors. Produced via immunoSEQ multiplex PCR; TCRdb's table is partial and in-frame only. The sample has approximately 120,000 clones; 70% to 85% are singletons. The sequencing input was PBMCs. The receptors originated from a man aged 40-49 years in good health and CMV-seropositive. Each CDR3 is given with its conserved first and last residue. The D gene is left open where the match is weak. A clone size is listed for some rows: how often the clone was seen (once, few, many), or a class if it is expanded.

cdr3_aa cdr3_nt j_call d_call clone_size v_call
CASSLSRDNEQFF TGTGCCAGCAGCTTATCTCGAGACAATGAGCAGTTCTTC TRBJ2-1 - few TRBV7-9
CASSTGGTGANYGYTF TGTGCCAGCAGCACAGGGGGGACAGGGGCTAACTATGGCTACACCTTC TRBJ1-2 TRBD1 - TRBV5-4
CASSTGQGNEQFF TGTGCCAGCAGTACGGGACAGGGCAATGAGCAGTTCTTC TRBJ2-1 TRBD1 few TRBV6-5
CASSVAGGGTQETQYF TGTGCCAGCAGCGTAGCAGGCGGGGGGACCCAAGAGACCCAGTACTTC TRBJ2-5 TRBD2 - TRBV9
CASSRLTSSTDTQYF TGTGCCAGCAGCCGCCTGACTTCAAGCACAGATACGCAGTATTTT TRBJ2-3 - - TRBV7-2
CASSHPGGSTEAFF TGTGCCAGCAGCCATCCAGGGGGAAGCACTGAAGCTTTCTTT TRBJ1-1 TRBD1 - TRBV13
CASSPGTGNTGELFF TGTGCCAGCAGCCCGGGGACAGGGAACACCGGGGAGCTGTTTTTT TRBJ2-2 TRBD1 few TRBV7-9
CASSLVWGPSRETQYF TGTGCCAGCAGCTTAGTGTGGGGGCCATCCCGGGAGACCCAGTACTTC TRBJ2-5 - - TRBV7-9
CASSPTTSLYGELFF TGCGCCAGCAGCCCAACGACTAGTTTGTATGGGGAGCTGTTTTTT TRBJ2-2 - - TRBV4-3
CASSWGHPDSGANVLTF TGCGCCAGCAGCTGGGGACACCCTGACTCTGGGGCCAACGTCCTGACTTTC TRBJ2-6 - - TRBV5-1
CASSYSYGYTF TGTGCCAGCAGTTATAGCTATGGCTACACCTTC TRBJ1-2 - - TRBV28
CASSQAAGTPTGTQYF TGCGCCAGCAGCCAAGCTGCCGGGACTCCAACTGGGACCCAGTACTTC TRBJ2-5 - - TRBV4-3
CASSQQGGTGELFF TGTGCCAGCTCACAACAGGGGGGCACCGGGGAGCTGTTTTTT TRBJ2-2 TRBD1 - TRBV18
CASSEQGSYEQYF TGTGCCAGCAGCGAACAGGGTAGCTACGAGCAGTACTTC TRBJ2-7 - - TRBV5-4
CASSLEAGGQGDGYTF TGTGCCAGCAGCTTAGAAGCGGGGGGACAGGGGGATGGCTACACCTTC TRBJ1-2 TRBD1 few TRBV7-2
CASSQDRTTGMNTEAFF TGCGCCAGCAGCCAAGATAGAACGACAGGAATGAACACTGAAGCTTTCTTT TRBJ1-1 - - TRBV4-1
CASSLAGFNSPLHF TGTGCTAGCAGCTTGGCAGGGTTTAATTCACCCCTCCACTTT TRBJ1-6 - - TRBV7-7
CASSQDLGVGGSYEQYF TGCGCCAGCAGCCAAGATCTGGGGGTGGGGGGCTCCTACGAGCAGTACTTC TRBJ2-7 - - TRBV4-1
CASSRDSQSGELFF TGTGCTAGCAGTCGGGACAGCCAGTCCGGGGAGCTGTTTTTT TRBJ2-2 TRBD1 - TRBV7-7
CATATGIGNQPQHF TGTGCCACCGCGACAGGGATAGGGAATCAGCCCCAGCATTTT TRBJ1-5 TRBD1 - TRBV6-6
CASSALDRENTGELFF TGTGCCAGTAGTGCTCTGGACAGGGAGAACACCGGGGAGCTGTTTTTT TRBJ2-2 TRBD1 - TRBV19
CASSLYGIGRRADTQYF TGTGCCAGCAGCTTATATGGAATCGGACGCAGGGCAGATACGCAGTATTTT TRBJ2-3 - - TRBV4-2
CASSWGGYRTGGEKLFF TGTGCCAGTAGTTGGGGAGGTTATCGTACGGGCGGTGAAAAACTGTTTTTT TRBJ1-4 - - TRBV19
CANSAAGGRQETQYF TGTGCCAACAGCGCGGCGGGGGGGCGCCAAGAGACCCAGTACTTC TRBJ2-5 TRBD2 - TRBV5-6
CATSREGQGTYEQYF TGTGCCACCAGCAGAGAGGGACAGGGGACCTACGAGCAGTACTTC TRBJ2-7 TRBD1 - TRBV15
CASSRGQGREKLFF TGTGCCAGCAGCCGGGGACAGGGGCGGGAAAAACTGTTTTTT TRBJ1-4 TRBD1 few TRBV9
CASSLPTGSYEQYF TGTGCCAGCAGCTTACCGACAGGGTCCTACGAGCAGTACTTC TRBJ2-7 TRBD1 - TRBV7-2
CASSSQRGGPTQYF TGTGCCAGCTCATCTCAACGCGGGGGGCCTACCCAGTACTTC TRBJ2-5 TRBD2 - TRBV18
CASSLVEGSLSYEQYF TGTGCCAGCAGCTTAGTGGAGGGCAGCCTTAGCTACGAGCAGTACTTC TRBJ2-7 - many TRBV7-9
CASSLLGAGTTDEQFF TGTGCCAGCAGCTTACTGGGGGCGGGGACTACAGATGAGCAGTTCTTC TRBJ2-1 - - TRBV7-3
CATGLAGGKEQYF TGTGCCACCGGACTAGCGGGGGGTAAAGAGCAGTACTTC TRBJ2-7 TRBD2 once TRBV10-3
CASFQGPFSEAFF TGTGCCAGCTTCCAGGGTCCCTTTTCCGAAGCTTTCTTT TRBJ1-1 - - TRBV6-1
CASSLQERGYTF TGTGCCAGCAGTTTGCAGGAACGGGGCTACACCTTC TRBJ1-2 - - TRBV28
CAWSTRFRGYYGYTF TGTGCCTGGAGTACCCGATTCAGGGGCTACTATGGCTACACCTTC TRBJ1-2 - - TRBV30
CASRGQGIYGYTF TGTGCCAGCAGGGGACAGGGGATATATGGCTACACCTTC TRBJ1-2 TRBD1 - TRBV27
CASSRDRGLSGYTF TGTGCCAGCAGTCGGGACAGGGGGTTGAGTGGCTACACCTTC TRBJ1-2 TRBD1 - TRBV28
CASSQGPTGGNQPQHF TGCGCCAGCAGCCAAGGGCCGACAGGCGGCAATCAGCCCCAGCATTTT TRBJ1-5 - - TRBV4-1
CASSVGNNSPLHF TGTGCCAGCAGCGTAGGTAATAATTCACCCCTCCACTTT TRBJ1-6 - - TRBV9
CASIMREAPGNTIYF TGTGCCAGCATCATGAGAGAAGCCCCTGGAAACACCATATATTTT TRBJ1-3 - - TRBV2
CASSELSGGQGIDEQFF TGTGCCAGCAGTGAACTATCTGGGGGACAGGGAATCGATGAGCAGTTCTTC TRBJ2-1 TRBD1 once TRBV25-1
CASSLRDRGTGELFF TGTGCCAGCAGCCTCCGGGACAGGGGCACCGGGGAGCTGTTTTTT TRBJ2-2 TRBD1 - TRBV9